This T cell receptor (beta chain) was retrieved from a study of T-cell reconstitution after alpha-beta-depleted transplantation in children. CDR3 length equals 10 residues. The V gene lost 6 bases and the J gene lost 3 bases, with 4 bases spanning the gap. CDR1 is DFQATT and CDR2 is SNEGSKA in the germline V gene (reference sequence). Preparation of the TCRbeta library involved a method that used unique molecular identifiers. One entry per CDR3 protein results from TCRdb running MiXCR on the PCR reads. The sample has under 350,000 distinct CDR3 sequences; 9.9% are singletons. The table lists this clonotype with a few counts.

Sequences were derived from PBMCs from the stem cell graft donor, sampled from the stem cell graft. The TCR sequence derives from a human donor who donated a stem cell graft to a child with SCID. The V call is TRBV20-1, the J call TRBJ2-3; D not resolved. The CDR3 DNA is TGCAGTGCCGCTACAGATACGCAGTATTTT. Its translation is CSAATDTQYF.